The 21 T cell receptor beta chains below were found in one sample sequenced in a study of T cell repertoires in cytomegalovirus infection. TCRdb used MiXCR to reprocess the reads, holding one entry per CDR3 protein. The table includes about 210,000 distinct CDR3 sequences, approximately 7% detected once. The sequenced material came from PBMCs. These receptors were taken from a human donor in good health (CMV status not recorded). Some clones in this sample may be carry-over from other donors' samples.

This clonotype was observed at least ten times. The rearrangement links TRBV12-3 or TRBV12-4 to TRBJ1-3, with D possibly TRBD1 on 6 matching bases. V lost 6 bases and J lost 0, with 15 bases in between. The CDR3 is 16 residues long. The DNA for the CDR3 is TGTGCCAGCAGGGATCAGGGGAAACTCTCTGGAAACACCATATATTTT. This sequence encodes CASRDQGKLSGNTIYF.

In this sample, this clonotype turned up many times. The V and J genes are TRBV12-3 or TRBV12-4 and TRBJ2-2; TRBD2 matches at 10 bases. CDR3 size: 15 residues. J gave up 5 bases and V 10 bases, and 10 bases lay outside the gene matches. The CDR3 coding sequence is TGTGCCACCACCCCCGGACTAGCGGAAACCGGGGAGCTGTTTTTT. Its protein is CATTPGLAETGELFF.

This clonotype was counted ten times or more. V and J are TRBV7-3 and TRBJ2-2; D tentatively fits TRBD1 or TRBD2 (5 bases each). The CDR3 has 15 residues. In germline, CDR1 is SGHTA, CDR2 FQGTGA. Trimming stripped 5 bases from V and 0 bases from J, with 10 bases between. CDR3: CASSGDVANTGELFF. CDR3 DNA: TGTGCCAGCAGCGGGGACGTCGCGAACACCGGGGAGCTGTTTTTT.

In regard to this clonotype: A single base separates this from a much larger clone, so it may be a read error. The V call is TRBV7-3, the J call TRBJ2-1; D assignment may be TRBD1 or TRBD2 (5 bases each). The CDR3 totals 16 residues. Germline lookup yields CDR1 SGHTA and CDR2 FQGTGA. CDR3: CVSSLGTAITSNEQFF. CDR3 coding DNA: TGTGTCAGCAGCTTGGGGACCGCGATCACTTCCAATGAGCAGTTCTTC.

This clonotype was seen at least ten times. V is TRBV28 and J is TRBJ1-2; D uncertain. CDR1 MDHEN and CDR2 SYDVKM come from the germline V gene. The ends were cut back, 1 base at V and 2 bases at J, with 8 bases in the middle. The CDR3 spans 14 residues. Here the CDR3 reads CASSLFVRNYGYTF. The DNA for the CDR3 is TGTGCCAGCAGTTTATTTGTCAGAAACTATGGCTACACCTTC.

The CDR3 spells CSVDGTGGNYGYTF. CDR3 nucleotide sequence: TGCAGCGTTGACGGGACAGGAGGGAACTATGGCTACACCTTC. J is TRBJ1-2 and V is TRBV29-1; TRBD1 matches 8 bases. V shed 3 bases, J shed 2 bases, and the junction held 5 bases outside the gene matches. The CDR3 runs 14 residues. Germline values: CDR1 SQVTM, CDR2 ANQGSEA. Together with reference TRBV29-1 and TRBJ1-2, the CDR3 gives the full variable domain: SAVISQKPSRDICQRGTSLTIQCQVDSQVTMMFWYRQQPGQSLTLIATANQGSEATYESGFVIDKFPISRPNLTFSTLTVSNMSPEDSSIYLCSVDGTGGNYGYTFGSGTRLTVV.

This clonotype was picked up many times. V usage is TRBV24-1 and J usage is TRBJ2-2; 8 bases are shared with TRBD1. V lost 4 bases and J lost 0; bases outside the gene matches: 6. CDR1 is KGHDR and CDR2 is SFDVKD in the germline V gene. The CDR3 contains 17 residues. The CDR3 sequence: CATSDPRQGSNTGELFF. The CDR3, as DNA: TGTGCCACCAGTGACCCCCGACAGGGGTCGAACACCGGGGAGCTGTTTTTT.

This clonotype was observed at least ten times. This rearrangement joins TRBV10-3 to TRBJ2-1, with D unresolved. V was shortened by 2 bases and J by 0 bases, with 11 bases between the two germline ends. Looked up from germline, CDR1 is ENHRY and CDR2 is SYGVKD. The CDR3 extends over 16 amino acids. The CDR3 protein is CAISEGIAPSYNEQFF. The CDR3 coding sequence is TGTGCCATCAGTGAGGGAATAGCTCCCTCCTACAATGAGCAGTTCTTC.

The chain recombines TRBV9 with TRBJ2-7, with a weak D call TRBD2 (6 bases). CDR1 and CDR2 (germline): SGDLS, YYNGEE. The CDR3 has 15 residues. Trimming stripped 0 bases from V and 6 bases from J, with 16 bases between. The CDR3 DNA follows: TGTGCCAGCAGCGTAGTTCAGGGTCCGGAGGGCGAGCAGTACTTC. Protein product: CASSVVQGPEGEQYF.

This clonotype was detected only a few times. This chain joins TRBV28 and TRBJ2-4; tentatively, D is TRBD2 (6 bases). In germline, CDR1 is MDHEN, CDR2 SYDVKM. This CDR3 is built from 12 residues. Between the trimmed V and J ends, which lost 3 bases and 14 bases, there was a span of 14 bases. DNA of the CDR3: TGTGCCAGCAGTTTGACGCGCGGGACGAAGTACTTC. This codes for CASSLTRGTKYF.

In this sample, this clonotype turned up a few times. The chain carries TRBV18 and TRBJ2-2, with D uncertain. The ends were cut back, 2 bases at V and 6 bases at J, with 13 bases in the middle. This CDR3 has 15 residues. Germline V CDR1 and CDR2: KGHSH, LQKENI. The CDR3 here is CASSPELGGSGELFF. The CDR3 DNA sequence: TGTGCCAGCTCACCAGAGTTAGGCGGATCCGGGGAGCTGTTTTTT. The full variable domain, in which reference TRBV18 and TRBJ2-2 provide the parts outside the CDR3, is NAGVMQNPRHLVRRRGQEARLRCSPMKGHSHVYWYRQLPEEGLKFMVYLQKENIIDESGMPKERFSAEFPKEGPSILRIQQVVRGDSAAYFCASSPELGGSGELFFGEGSRLTVL.

This clonotype was counted ten times or more. This chain uses TRBV6-1 with TRBJ1-1; TRBD1 is a possible D gene (5 bases). The CDR3 consists of 18 residues. Trimming took off 6 bases at V and 0 bases at J, with 23 bases between the two ends. The germline CDR1 and CDR2 sequences are MNHNS and SASEGT. Written as DNA, the CDR3 is TGTGCCAGCAGCCGGAGCCGCAGGAGGGGATACATGAACACTGAAGCTTTCTTT. Residues: CASSRSRRRGYMNTEAFF.

This clonotype has at least ten counts. This sequence joins TRBV6-2 or TRBV6-3 and TRBJ2-7, with TRBD1 matching 8 bases. This CDR3 has 16 residues. Germline V gene lookup returns CDR1 MNHEY and CDR2 SVGEGT. Germline trimming cut 5 bases from V and 3 bases from J; bases unmatched to any gene: 12. The DNA for the CDR3 is TGTGCCAGCAGTGCCGCTCCCTGGACAGGGATCTACGAGCAGTACTTC. Translated, it gives CASSAAPWTGIYEQYF.

At least ten counts were recorded for this clonotype. The chain carries TRBV29-1 and TRBJ2-7; 9 bases line up with TRBD2. With 5 bases clipped from V and 2 bases from J, the junction kept 7 bases outside the gene matches. The CDR3 length is 14 residues. In germline, CDR1 is SQVTM, CDR2 ANQGSEA. CDR3 bases: TGCAGCGTTAGGACTAGCGCTGACGCCTACGAGCAGTACTTC. This encodes CSVRTSADAYEQYF.

This clonotype was detected many times. V is TRBV6-6 and J is TRBJ1-2, with a possible D match to TRBD1 (6 bases). Germline values: CDR1 MNHNY, CDR2 SVGAGI (reference sequence). V lost 5 bases, J lost 0 bases, and 13 bases lay in between. This CDR3 is 15 amino acids long. CDR3 DNA sequence: TGTGCCAGCAGTGCGGGGGCTCCAGCTAACTATGGCTACACCTTC. This gives the protein CASSAGAPANYGYTF.

This clonotype was found many times. The rearrangement joins TRBV30 to TRBJ2-7; D gene unclear. The CDR3 is 13 amino acids. Trimming shortened V by 0 bases and J by 5 bases, and 11 bases separated the two germline ends. CDR1 and CDR2 from the germline V gene are GTSNPN and SVGIG (reference sequence). CDR3 DNA: TGTGCCTGGAGTGTGAAGGGTTCCCACGAGCAGTACTTC. Amino acid sequence: CAWSVKGSHEQYF.

In its sample, this clonotype was seen a few times. The chain recombines TRBV4-3 with TRBJ2-6; D might be TRBD1 (5 bases). Deletions cut 0 bases from V and 2 bases from J, with 8 bases between. The CDR3 loop spans 16 amino acids. The germline V gene encodes CDR1 LGHNA and CDR2 YSLEER. The CDR3 loop reads CASSQDGAPGANVLTF. CDR3 sequence (DNA): TGCGCCAGCAGCCAAGATGGGGCTCCTGGGGCCAACGTCCTGACTTTC.

This clonotype was recorded many times. CDR3 in amino acids: CASSRWNTEAFF. CDR3 sequence (DNA): TGTGCCAGCAGCCGATGGAACACTGAAGCTTTCTTT. The J gene is TRBJ1-1, the V gene TRBV7-2, with D uncertain. The CDR3 runs 12 residues. Looked up from germline, CDR1 is SGHTA and CDR2 is FQGNSA. V dropped 5 bases and J dropped 1 base, with 5 bases sitting between them. Variable domain in full (rest from reference TRBV7-2 and TRBJ1-1): GAGVSQSPSNKVTEKGKDVELRCDPISGHTALYWYRQSLGQGLEFLIYFQGNSAPDKSGLPSDRFSAERTGGSVSTLTIQRTQQEDSAVYLCASSRWNTEAFFGQGTRLTVV.

This clonotype was detected ten times or more. The chain is built from TRBV28 and TRBJ2-1, with unresolved D. Trimming took 3 bases from V and 0 from J, leaving 6 bases between them. Germline CDR1 reads MDHEN; CDR2 reads SYDVKM. There are 14 residues in the CDR3. The CDR3 sequence: CASSFQSSYNEQFF. The CDR3 DNA reads as TGTGCCAGCAGTTTCCAGAGCTCCTACAATGAGCAGTTCTTC.

This clonotype was seen ten or more times. The V call is TRBV7-2, the J call TRBJ2-7, with D possibly TRBD2 on 7 matching bases. The germline CDR1 and CDR2 sequences are SGHTA and FQGNSA. Trimming took off 5 bases at V and 3 bases at J, with 11 bases between the two ends. The CDR3 spans 13 residues. CDR3 protein: CASSKRGGYEQYF. CDR3 nucleotides: TGTGCCAGCAGCAAAAGGGGGGGCTACGAGCAGTACTTC.

Ten or more counts support this clonotype. The chain combines TRBV29-1 with TRBJ1-5, with D unresolved. Germline values: CDR1 SQVTM, CDR2 ANQGSEA. This CDR3 is built from 11 residues. The CDR3 DNA follows: TGCAGTGTGGGGAAAGATCAGCCCCAGCATTTT. Residues: CSVGKDQPQHF.